The clone carrying this T cell receptor beta chain was found many times. This record belongs to a study of T cells in Graves' hyperthyroidism and ophthalmopathy. What was amplified from RNA transcripts were TCR beta CDR3 regions. An initial round of RT-PCR targeting the TCR CDR3 relied on the HTBI primer set. TCRdb independently ran MiXCR on the multiplex PCR reads; one entry per CDR3 protein. Of a few hundred thousand distinct CDR3 sequences detected, about 45% appear once; the ten largest clones hold about 8.3%. The receptor's source is a woman aged 18-30 years with Graves' hyperthyroidism. Sequencing input: peripheral blood or thyroid tissue (not recorded which).

The CDR3 DNA reads as TGTGCCAGCAGTTACTCCCCGGGAACTAACTATGGCTACACCTTC. Translated, it gives CASSYSPGTNYGYTF. V gene TRBV6-5 combines with J gene TRBJ1-2, with D hard to call. Between the trimmed V and J ends, which lost 0 bases and 0 bases, there was a span of 8 bases. CDR1 is MNHEY, CDR2 SVGAGI, per germline. The CDR3 loop spans 15 amino acids.